Given below is one T cell receptor (beta chain) in context. Per the study methods: The authors estimated nucleated cell counts from reference gene primer amplification. The repertoire was sequenced with immunoSEQ multiplex PCR; TCRdb's copy has only in-frame clones and lacks some. From that table come the V and J calls and clone size; the DNA was used to work out D and trimming. The sample includes under 300,000 clones, approximately 83% of them seen just once. The data were obtained in a study of blood T cell repertoires in COVID-19. Looking at the study overall: Samples taken during acute and convalescent COVID-19 were collected in the United States, Italy and Spain. The analysed material was cDNA or gDNA that came from T cells, B-cell-depleted T cells, or PBMCs.

Germline V gene data show CDR1 as LNHDA and CDR2 as SQIVND (reference sequence). This CDR3 has 14 amino acids. V was pared by 9 bases and J by 0 bases, with 6 bases of the junction left unmatched. The sequencing input was peripheral blood. The chain has TRBV19 and TRBJ1-1; 8 bases map to TRBD1. The TCR comes from a woman aged 70-85 years with acute or convalescent COVID-19. This CDR3 is CASRTGRLNTEAFF. In DNA, the CDR3 is TGTGCCAGCCGGACAGGGCGGTTGAACACTGAAGCTTTCTTT.